This TCR beta chain was sequenced during a study of T cells in Graves' hyperthyroidism and ophthalmopathy. Findings of the study overall: Also found in blood were most expanded thyroid clonotypes above 0.001.

TCR beta CDR3 region amplification was performed from RNA transcripts. First-round RT-PCR targeting the TCR CDR3 was performed with the HTBI primer set. TCRdb analysed the multiplex PCR reads with MiXCR anew, one entry per CDR3 protein. The data show hundreds of thousands of distinct CDR3 sequences, with 45% seen just once and about 7.2% held by the top ten. Notes on this clonotype: Its specificity is unknown.

The TCR originated in an adult man with Graves' disease, either hyperthyroidism or ophthalmopathy (not recorded which). Sequencing was carried out using peripheral blood or thyroid tissue (not recorded which).

The CDR3 sequence: CSVDFGPNEKLFF. The CDR3, as DNA: TGCAGCGTTGACTTCGGTCCTAATGAAAAACTGTTTTTT. This sequence joins TRBV29-1 and TRBJ1-4; D uncertain. Germline CDR1 reads SQVTM; CDR2 reads ANQGSEA. V shed 3 bases and J shed 3 bases, with 8 bases lying between them. This CDR3 comprises 13 residues.